This TCR beta chain was observed in a study of blood T cell repertoires in COVID-19. Study-level background: The United States, Italy and Spain provided the acute and convalescent COVID-19 samples.

Original processing methods: The assay estimated nucleated cells by amplifying reference gene primers. This table comes from immunoSEQ multiplex PCR, and its TCRdb copy is limited to in-frame clones, with some not included. V and J calls and clone size are as listed in that table; D and trimming were resolved from the DNA. The table includes 320,000 or so clones, more than 75% detected once. Categorization into cohorts depended on clinical history that participants reported. Donors in Cohort 3 who had recovered were those with two negative PCRs, healthcare professional clearance, or resolution of their symptoms. Germline V lookup: CDR1 SGHDT, CDR2 YYEEEE. The CDR3 is 15 residues long. V was clipped by 0 bases and J by 4 bases, with 10 bases between them.

The TCR comes from a woman aged 25 to 39 who had recovered from COVID-19. The sample taken for sequencing was PBMCs or T cells enriched from blood (not recorded which). The chain has TRBV5-6 and TRBJ1-4; D unclear. CDR3 bases: TGTGCCAGCAGCTTGGACGCCGGGATTAATGAAAAACTGTTTTTT. This translates into CASSLDAGINEKLFF.